What follows are 21 T cell receptor beta chains derived from one specimen sequenced in a study of T cells in Graves' hyperthyroidism and ophthalmopathy. Regions amplified from RNA transcripts were the TCR beta CDR3 regions. First-round RT-PCR targeting the TCR CDR3 was performed with the HTBI primer set. Via MiXCR, TCRdb re-called the multiplex PCR reads, giving one row per CDR3 protein. The table records fewer than 400,000 distinct CDR3 sequences, approximately 14% of them present only once. The sequenced sample was blood. The receptors stem from a young woman with Graves' hyperthyroidism that later progressed to Graves' ophthalmopathy.

This clonotype was seen at least ten times. This chain links TRBV20-1 with TRBJ2-1; a weak D match, TRBD1 (5 bases). The CDR3 covers 11 residues. Germline V lookup: CDR1 DFQATT, CDR2 SNEGSKA (reference sequence). Between the trimmed V and J ends, which lost 7 bases and 5 bases, there was a span of 9 bases. The CDR3 is CSDRTHNEQFF. In DNA, the CDR3 is TGCAGTGATCGGACACACAATGAGCAGTTCTTC.

This clonotype appeared many times. The chain couples TRBV28 to TRBJ1-1, with TRBD1 matching over 7 bases. V was clipped by 3 bases and J by 4 bases; unmatched bases: 11. Germline V gene sequence: CDR1 MDHEN, CDR2 SYDVKM. The CDR3 loop spans 16 amino acids. The CDR3, as DNA: TGTGCCAGCAGTTTGCCCACAGGGGCGGGGAGCACTGAAGCTTTCTTT. Amino acid sequence: CASSLPTGAGSTEAFF.

The table lists this clonotype with a few counts. The chain joins TRBV4-1 to TRBJ2-1; 9 nucleotides line up with TRBD1. Germline CDR1 is MGHRA and CDR2 is YSYEKL. Germline trimming cut 1 base from V and 2 bases from J; bases unmatched to any gene: 3. The CDR3 runs 16 residues. CDR3 sequence (DNA): TGCGCCAGCAGCCAAGGGGGACAGGGCGCCTACAATGAGCAGTTCTTC. The encoded protein is CASSQGGQGAYNEQFF.

In its sample, this clonotype was seen many times. The chain is built from TRBV6-6 and TRBJ2-1; perhaps TRBD2 as D (6 bases). CDR1 is MNHNY and CDR2 is SVGAGI in the germline V gene (reference sequence). This CDR3 has 15 residues. Trimming cost V 1 base and J 5 bases, with 12 bases left between them. CDR3: CASSYFRAGNNEQFF. CDR3 DNA sequence: TGTGCCAGCAGTTACTTCAGGGCGGGGAACAATGAGCAGTTCTTC.

The CDR3 protein is CASSFRDGGSYNSPLHF. The CDR3 nucleotides are TGTGCCAGCAGCTTCCGGGACGGCGGCTCTTATAATTCACCCCTCCACTTT. The chain couples TRBV7-2 to TRBJ1-6; the D gene is possibly TRBD1 (5 bases). The V gene lost 3 bases and the J gene lost 4 bases, with 16 bases spanning the gap. The CDR3 spans 17 residues. Per germline, CDR1 SGHTA and CDR2 FQGNSA.

This clonotype showed up many times. The chain uses TRBV13 and TRBJ2-7, with 11 bases fitting TRBD2. Germline V gene data show CDR1 as PRHDT and CDR2 as FYEKMQ (reference sequence). The junction had 7 bases not matched to a gene; V was cut back by 6 bases and J by 3 bases. This CDR3 region has 15 residues. The chain's CDR3 is CASRSTSGRNYEQYF. The CDR3 DNA reads as TGTGCCAGCAGGTCCACTAGCGGGAGAAACTACGAGCAGTACTTC.

This clonotype has at least ten counts. The chain uses TRBV2 and TRBJ2-2, with 11 nucleotides matching TRBD2. The CDR3 totals 15 residues. Germline lookup yields CDR1 SNHLY and CDR2 FYNNEI. V shed 5 bases and J 6 bases; nucleotides not matched to a gene: 5. CDR3 nucleotides: TGTGCCAGCAGTACTAGCGGGAGTAATGCCGGGGAGCTGTTTTTT. It is translated as CASSTSGSNAGELFF.

The V call is TRBV9, the J call TRBJ2-7; D gene uncertain. Looked up from germline, CDR1 is SGDLS and CDR2 is YYNGEE. Trimming removed 4 bases from V and 0 bases from J, with 14 bases in between. This CDR3 is built from 15 residues. This CDR3 reads CASSPSGVHSYEQYF. CDR3 sequence (DNA): TGTGCCAGCAGCCCTAGTGGTGTCCACTCCTACGAGCAGTACTTC. The entire variable domain, with the rest obtained from reference TRBV9 and TRBJ2-7, is as follows: DSGVTQTPKHLITATGQRVTLRCSPRSGDLSVYWYQQSLDQGLQFLIQYYNGEERAKGNILERFSAQQFPDLHSELNLSSLELGDSALYFCASSPSGVHSYEQYFGPGTRLTVT.

In this sample, this clonotype turned up many times. The genes are TRBV27 and TRBJ2-1; 7 bases match TRBD2. The CDR3 covers 16 residues. The V and J ends lost 1 base and 6 bases, in that order; junction bases with no gene match: 9. From germline, CDR1 is MNHEY and CDR2 SMNVEV (reference sequence). The CDR3 DNA sequence: TGTGCCAGCAGTTTATTGTCTCGCGGGAGCCGCAATGAGCAGTTCTTC. It translates to CASSLLSRGSRNEQFF.

This clonotype was seen at least ten times. This chain links TRBV30 with TRBJ1-2, with TRBD1 as a possible D gene (6 bases). CDR3 length equals 13 residues. V was cut by 3 bases and J by 5 bases, with 13 bases left in between. Germline CDR1 GTSNPN, CDR2 SVGIG (reference sequence). Here the CDR3 reads CAWRRGGRYGYTF. Here the CDR3 DNA reads TGTGCCTGGAGGCGAGGGGGAAGATATGGCTACACCTTC.

This clonotype was observed at least ten times. This sequence joins TRBV7-2 and TRBJ1-2; 10 nucleotides align to TRBD1. The CDR3 totals 15 residues. V lost 5 bases, J lost 7 bases, and 10 bases stayed unmatched. The germline CDR1 and CDR2 sequences are SGHTA and FQGNSA. CDR3 loop: CASSERGQGLAGYTF. CDR3 DNA sequence: TGTGCCAGCAGCGAAAGGGGACAGGGGCTGGCTGGCTACACCTTC.

This clonotype was detected a few times. This sequence joins TRBV20-1 and TRBJ2-1, with 7 positions matching TRBD1. With 4 bases clipped from V and 10 bases from J, the junction kept 10 bases outside the gene matches. CDR1 and CDR2 (germline): DFQATT, SNEGSKA (reference sequence). This CDR3 is 13 amino acids long. The CDR3 is CSAKGQAEAEQFF. The CDR3, as DNA: TGCAGTGCTAAAGGACAGGCCGAGGCCGAGCAGTTCTTC.

At least ten counts were recorded for this clonotype. The V and J genes are TRBV18 and TRBJ2-2; D uncertain. Germline CDR1 reads KGHSH; CDR2 reads LQKENI. This CDR3 is built from 15 residues. Trimming cost V 4 bases and J 3 bases, with 12 bases left between them. The CDR3 region has the DNA TGTGCCAGCTCACGGAGTGGGTCGGACACCGGGGAGCTGTTTTTT. This sequence encodes CASSRSGSDTGELFF.

The rearrangement joins TRBV6-8 to TRBJ2-7; D is possibly TRBD1 (6 bases). Trimming removed 2 bases from V and 4 bases from J, with 15 bases in between. There are 15 residues in the CDR3. Germline V lookup: CDR1 MNHGY, CDR2 SAAAGT. CDR3 sequence reads: CASSYPGADRYEQYF. In DNA form, the CDR3 reads TGTGCCAGCAGTTACCCAGGGGCAGATAGATACGAGCAGTACTTC.

This clonotype was counted many times. The chain recombines TRBV6-1 with TRBJ1-5; 8 bases fit TRBD1. Trimming at V came to 4 bases and at J to 0 bases, leaving 11 bases not matched to a gene. This CDR3 is 18 amino acids long. CDR1 is MNHNS, CDR2 SASEGT, per germline. The DNA of the CDR3 is TGTGCCAGCAGTGGACCGGACAGGGCCACCTATAGCAATCAGCCCCAGCATTTT. Translation gives CASSGPDRATYSNQPQHF.

The rearrangement links TRBV4-2 to TRBJ2-1, with D unclear. Trimming removed 0 bases at V and 0 bases at J, with 3 bases between. This CDR3 contains 14 residues. Looked up from germline, CDR1 is LGHNA and CDR2 is YNFKEQ. DNA for the CDR3: TGTGCCAGCAGCCAAGAAAGCTCCTACAATGAGCAGTTCTTC. Translated: CASSQESSYNEQFF.

This clonotype was observed at least ten times. The V gene is TRBV14, the J gene TRBJ2-7; D assignment may be TRBD1 or TRBD2 (5 bases each). CDR1 and CDR2 (germline): SGHDN, FVKESK. Trimming shortened V by 1 base and J by 1 base, and 8 bases separated the two germline ends. The CDR3 covers 14 residues. CDR3 nucleotide sequence: TGTGCCAGCAGCCAAGGGGACGGTTCCTACGAGCAGTACTTC. It is translated as CASSQGDGSYEQYF.

This clonotype was detected many times. V gene TRBV6-1 combines with J gene TRBJ1-6; D is possibly TRBD1 (6 bases). The ends were cut back, 5 bases at V and 10 bases at J, with 9 bases in the middle. Germline V CDR1 and CDR2: MNHNS, SASEGT. The CDR3 runs to 12 residues. CDR3 loop: CASSRGDSPLHF. The CDR3 DNA reads TGTGCCAGCAGTAGGGGGGACTCACCCCTCCACTTT.

This clonotype was seen repeatedly, ten times or more. The chain carries TRBV27 and TRBJ2-5; 7 bases map to TRBD1. Trimming took 3 bases from V and 3 from J; bases not matched to a gene: 1. Germline V gives CDR1 MNHEY, CDR2 SMNVEV (reference sequence). CDR3 length equals 13 residues. In nucleotides, the CDR3 is TGTGCCAGCAGTTTCGGGACAGAAGAGACCCAGTACTTC. As protein: CASSFGTEETQYF.

This clonotype was found a few times. The chain is built from TRBV28 and TRBJ1-1; D possibly corresponds to TRBD1 (6 bases). V lost 3 bases and J lost 1, with 12 bases in between. This CDR3 contains 15 residues. The V gene's germline CDR1 is MDHEN and CDR2 SYDVKM. As DNA, the CDR3 is TGTGCCAGCAGTTTGTATGGGGGGCCGAACACTGAAGCTTTCTTT. It is translated as CASSLYGGPNTEAFF.

This clonotype was counted ten times or more. J is TRBJ2-1 and V is TRBV20-1; 8 positions match TRBD2. Germline-derived CDR1 and CDR2 are DFQATT and SNEGSKA (reference sequence). Trimming took 5 bases from V and 0 from J; bases not matched to a gene: 15. There are 18 residues in the CDR3. CDR3 bases: TGCAGTGCTGGGAGTCTAGCGGGTGGATATAGCTCCTACAATGAGCAGTTCTTC. Protein product: CSAGSLAGGYSSYNEQFF.